Shown below are 28 T cell receptor beta chains from a single sample sequenced in a study of tumor-infiltrating lymphocytes in primary liver carcinoma. TCR beta cDNA came from about 0.45 ug total RNA, primed with a constant-region primer. Sequencing libraries for TCR beta derived from three nested multiplex PCR rounds that used slightly modified ARM-PCR. PCR rounds one and two used TRBV1-TRBV30 forward primers with a C-beta reverse primer for roughly 9 cycles each. TCRdb fed the multiplex PCR reads into MiXCR, producing one record per CDR3 protein. This table has some 200,000 distinct CDR3 sequences, less than 65% appearing once. In addition to blood RNA drawn from unsorted whole blood, germline DNA was extracted. Sequenced input: peripheral blood. The origin of the receptors is a woman aged 60 to 75 with primary liver carcinoma and hepatitis B virus infection.

V is TRBV11-2 and J is TRBJ2-7, with D possibly matching TRBD2 (5 bases). This CDR3 has 12 residues. CDR1 SGHAT and CDR2 FQNNGV come from the germline V gene. CDR3: CNSSFGDYEQYF. In nucleotides, the CDR3 is TGTAACAGCAGCTTCGGGGACTACGAGCAGTACTTC.

This rearrangement joins TRBV10-2 to TRBJ2-3, with D unclear. Germline V gene data show CDR1 as WSHSY and CDR2 as SAAADI. The CDR3 runs 12 residues. V was pared by 5 bases and J by 7 bases, with 10 bases between. In nucleotides, the CDR3 is TGCGCCAGCAGTCCCCAGTCGAATACGCAGTATTTT. Its protein product is CASSPQSNTQYF.

A remark on this clonotype: Its ends do not fully match the called genes, so a read error is possible. The chain is built from TRBV7-8 and TRBJ2-1; D possibly corresponds to TRBD2 (5 bases). The V gene's germline CDR1 is SGHVS and CDR2 FQNEAQ. This CDR3 has 15 amino acids. CDR3 protein: CVSRSSESSYNDQFF. CDR3 nucleotides: TGTGTCAGCAGGAGTAGCGAGAGCTCCTACAATGACCAGTTCTTC. Complete variable domain (other parts from reference TRBV7-8 and TRBJ2-1): GAGVSQSPRYKVAKRGQDVALRCDPISGHVSLFWYQQALGQGPEFLTYFQNEAQLDKSGLPSDRFFAERPEGSVSTLKIQRTQQEDSAVYLCVSRSSESSYNDQFFGPGTRLTVL.

Comments on this clonotype: Here the CDR3 omits its conserved ending phenylalanine or tryptophan, so a read error is the likely source. V is TRBV29-1 and J is TRBJ2-7; the D gene could be TRBD1 or TRBD2 (5 bases each). Trimming shortened V by 8 bases and J by 2 bases, and 16 bases separated the two germline ends. Germline-derived CDR1 and CDR2 are SQVTM and ANQGSEA. The CDR3 length is 13 residues. CDR3 in DNA: TGCAGCTTTGTAACAGGAGGACCCTACGAGCAGTACCTC. This codes for CSFVTGGPYEQYL.

The J gene is TRBJ2-2, the V gene TRBV10-3; D not certain. CDR3 length: 12 residues. CDR1 is ENHRY, CDR2 SYGVKD, per germline. V lost 8 bases, J lost 6 bases, and 10 bases lay in between. The CDR3 spells CAIRYRPGELFF. Here the CDR3 DNA reads TGTGCCATCCGATATCGACCCGGGGAGCTGTTTTTT.

This clonotype was recorded only once. This chain uses TRBV2 with TRBJ2-5, with D uncertain. CDR1 and CDR2 from the germline V gene are SNHLY and FYNNEI. The CDR3 is made up of 16 amino acids. Trimming shortened V by 2 bases and J by 1 base, and 14 bases separated the two germline ends. This CDR3 is CASSERSRRPQETQYF. CDR3 in DNA: TGTGCCAGCAGTGAAAGGTCACGCCGACCCCAAGAGACCCAGTACTTC.

The table lists this clonotype with a few counts. V and J are TRBV13 and TRBJ2-5; D uncertain. Trimming took off 8 bases at V and 3 bases at J, with 16 bases between the two ends. Germline V lookup: CDR1 PRHDT, CDR2 FYEKMQ (reference sequence). The CDR3 length is 14 residues. In nucleotides, the CDR3 is TGTGCCAGCGGCAACCCCCTAGGTAAAGAGACCCAGTACTTC. It yields the protein CASGNPLGKETQYF.

The rearrangement joins TRBV28 to TRBJ2-5, with 8 bases matching TRBD2. Germline V gene sequence: CDR1 MDHEN, CDR2 SYDVKM. The ends lost 10 bases at V and 4 bases at J; junction bases unmatched: 11. This CDR3 region has 14 residues. The CDR3 bases are TGTGCCACCTCCGGGGGGGCCAAGGGAGAGACCCAGTACTTC. This codes for CATSGGAKGETQYF.

To note about this clonotype: One end of the junction is discordant with germline, which a read error may explain. The rearrangement joins TRBV29-1 to TRBJ2-5; 10 bases are shared with TRBD2. CDR3 size: 16 residues. Looked up from germline, CDR1 is SQVTM and CDR2 is ANQGSEA. The CDR3 nucleotides read TGCAGGGTTGAAGGTTGGCTAGCGGGGGACCAAGAGACCCAGTACTTC. Translation: CRVEGWLAGDQETQYF.

This sequence joins TRBV6-5 and TRBJ2-3, with a weak D call TRBD2 (5 bases). Per germline, CDR1 MNHEY and CDR2 SVGAGI. Trimming left V 4 bases short and J 1 base short, with 15 bases between. The CDR3 runs 16 residues. CDR3 DNA sequence: TGTGCCAGCAGTTTCGCTTCTAGCTGGCGCACAGATACGCAGTATTTT. It specifies CASSFASSWRTDTQYF.

As regards this clonotype: One base away lies a much larger clone, so this may be a sequencing read error. The gene calls are TRBV12-3 or TRBV12-4 and TRBJ1-5; D ambiguous. This CDR3 contains 16 residues. The CDR3 sequence is CASSRRPGSGDQAQHF. The CDR3 DNA is TGTGCCAGCAGTCGACGACCGGGAAGTGGGGATCAGGCCCAGCATTTT.

With regard to this clonotype: One junction end disagrees with the germline gene, perhaps due to a read error. The rearrangement uses TRBV6-6 and TRBJ2-3; weak D call: TRBD1 (5 bases). The J call is uncertain, as TRBJ1-5 better fits the DNA end. The germline V gene encodes CDR1 MNHNY and CDR2 SVGAGI (reference sequence). The CDR3 spans 16 residues. The CDR3, as DNA: TGTGCCGGCAGCTCTCGGGGCGGGGGGAGCACAGATACGCAGCATTTT. It is translated as CAGSSRGGGSTDTQHF.

The chain recombines TRBV18 with TRBJ1-3; D is ambiguous. Trimming removed 4 bases at V and 0 bases at J, with 10 bases between. Germline V gives CDR1 KGHSH, CDR2 LQKENI. The CDR3 extends over 15 amino acids. Written as DNA, the CDR3 is TGTGCCAGCTCACAGCTCCGGGGCTCTGGAAACACCATATATTTT. Its translation: CASSQLRGSGNTIYF.

This clonotype appeared many times. J is TRBJ2-7 and V is TRBV12-3 or TRBV12-4; TRBD2 agrees at 7 bases. Trimming at V came to 2 bases and at J to 3 bases, leaving 1 base not matched to a gene. The CDR3 covers 13 residues. For the CDR3, the DNA is TGTGCCAGCAGTTTAAGCGGGGACTACGAGCAGTACTTC. This codes for CASSLSGDYEQYF.

This clonotype came up a few times. A much larger clonotype is one base distant, so this may be a read error. The chain joins TRBV6-2 or TRBV6-3 to TRBJ2-7, with D possibly TRBD1 on 5 matching bases. The CDR3 is made up of 14 amino acids. The germline V gene has CDR1 MNHEY and CDR2 SVGEGT. Here the CDR3 DNA reads TGTGCCAGCAGTTTGGACACCGGGTCCTACGAGCAGTGCTTC. This sequence encodes CASSLDTGSYEQCF.

This clonotype was counted ten times or more. The rearrangement links TRBV6-1 to TRBJ1-2; D perhaps matches TRBD1 (6 bases). Germline V lookup: CDR1 MNHNS, CDR2 SASEGT. The germline V and J ends were trimmed by 8 bases and 2 bases, with 12 bases remaining between them. The CDR3 contains 13 residues. The CDR3 nucleotides are TGTGCCAGCCAAGAACAGGGCAACTATGGCTACACCTTC. Its protein product is CASQEQGNYGYTF.

The chain joins TRBV7-3 to TRBJ2-3; possible D gene TRBD2, 6 bases. The CDR3 spans 15 residues. The V end lost 2 bases, the J end lost 7 bases, and 16 bases lay between the germline ends. Germline CDR1 and CDR2: SGHTA and FQGTGA. CDR3 residues: CASSLGGEAGNTQYF. CDR3 DNA: TGTGCCAGCAGCTTAGGCGGAGAGGCGGGAAATACGCAGTATTTT.

The V and J genes are TRBV28 and TRBJ1-1; no reliable D call. The CDR3 consists of 12 residues. From germline, CDR1 is MDHEN and CDR2 SYDVKM. Trimming removed 8 bases at V and 1 base at J, with 8 bases between. CDR3 DNA sequence: TGTGCCAGCGCTCCGAGGAACACTGAAGCTTTCTTT. This gives the protein CASAPRNTEAFF.

In its sample, this clonotype was seen once. Since the CDR3 does not end with the conserved phenylalanine or tryptophan, this likely comes from a read error. The chain combines TRBV5-5 with TRBJ1-1, with no clear D. Germline V lookup: CDR1 SGHKS, CDR2 YYEKEE (reference sequence). This CDR3 region has 15 residues. Deletions cut 5 bases from V and 1 base from J, with 15 bases between. The CDR3 DNA follows: TGTGCCAGCAGACGCGAGGACTATACGAACACTGAAGCTTTCTAT. Its translation: CASRREDYTNTEAFY.

The table lists this clonotype with a few counts. One junction end does not reproduce the germline sequence, and a read error may be involved. V usage is TRBV7-8 and J usage is TRBJ1-2, with D uncertain. In germline, CDR1 is SGHVS, CDR2 FQNEAQ. This CDR3 is 13 amino acids long. The CDR3 coding sequence is TGTGCCAGCAGCTTAACCGCTAACTATGGCTACGCCTTC. Its translation: CASSLTANYGYAF.

The J gene is TRBJ2-5, the V gene TRBV18, with D possibly matching TRBD1 (6 bases). The V gene lost 6 bases and the J gene lost 0 bases, with 11 bases spanning the gap. Germline V gene data show CDR1 as KGHSH and CDR2 as LQKENI. CDR3 length equals 14 residues. CDR3 DNA sequence: TGTGCCAGCTCTCTACAGGGCTACCAAGAGACCCAGTACTTC. This encodes CASSLQGYQETQYF.

CDR3 protein: CASSFRLAGGKTQYF. The CDR3 coding sequence is TGTGCCAGCAGCTTCAGGCTAGCGGGAGGGAAGACCCAGTACTTC. The chain links TRBV5-6 to TRBJ2-5; 12 bases fit TRBD2. J lost 6 bases, V lost 2 bases, and 5 bases had no gene match. CDR1 is SGHDT, CDR2 YYEEEE, per germline. CDR3 length equals 15 residues.

The table lists this clonotype with many counts. As DNA, the CDR3 is TGTGCCAGCAGTGAAGCTGGAGGTACCCAGCCCCAGCATTTT. This encodes CASSEAGGTQPQHF. This chain uses TRBV6-1 with TRBJ1-5; D remains ambiguous. Per the germline V gene, CDR1 is MNHNS and CDR2 is SASEGT. The CDR3 consists of 14 residues. Between the trimmed V and J ends, which lost 0 bases and 7 bases, there was a span of 10 bases.

This clonotype was recorded once. Being one base from a much bigger clone, this may be a read error. CDR3 coding DNA: TGTGCCAGCAGTTCGACTAGCGGGGGTCCCTACAATGAGCAGTTCTTC. Protein sequence: CASSSTSGGPYNEQFF. The chain has TRBV12-3 or TRBV12-4 and TRBJ2-1; 12 nucleotides agree with TRBD2. The CDR3 contains 16 residues. V shed 4 bases and J 2 bases; nucleotides not matched to a gene: 3.

Notes on this clonotype: A much larger clone differs by one base, so this may be a read error. The chain employs TRBV12-5 and TRBJ2-7; D uncertain. Trimming removed 3 bases at V and 6 bases at J, with 12 bases between. The CDR3 covers 13 residues. The V gene's germline CDR1 is LGHNT and CDR2 FRNRAP. Written as DNA, the CDR3 is TGTGCTAGTGGTTTCTCCCTCCGGGTCGAGCAGTACTTC. Translating gives CASGFSLRVEQYF.

This clonotype came up once. A much larger clone is a single base away; this may be a read error. V is TRBV7-8 and J is TRBJ2-3; 9 positions agree with TRBD1. Germline-derived CDR1 and CDR2 are SGHVS and FQNEAQ. The CDR3 runs 16 residues. CDR3 residues: CASSLAGTGSTDTRYF. The CDR3 DNA reads TGTGCCAGCAGCTTAGCTGGGACAGGGAGCACAGATACGCGGTATTTT.

Regarding this clonotype: Being one base from a much bigger clone, this may be a read error. The V call is TRBV28, the J call TRBJ1-2; D remains ambiguous. V gave up 7 bases and J gave up 8 bases, with 17 bases separating them. This CDR3 is 13 amino acids long. The germline CDR1 and CDR2 sequences are MDHEN and SYDVKM. In nucleotides, the CDR3 is TGTGCCAGCAACTCCGGGTCGGTTCGCGGCTACACCTTC. This sequence encodes CASNSGSVRGYTF.

Concerning this clonotype itself: The junction departs from germline at one end; a sequencing error may be responsible. V gene TRBV11-2 combines with J gene TRBJ2-1; D tentatively reads TRBD1 or TRBD2 (5 bases each). This CDR3 is 14 amino acids long. The germline V gene has CDR1 SGHAT and CDR2 FQNNGV. DNA of the CDR3: TGTGTCAGCAGCTTATGGGGGACCTACAATGAGCGGTTCTTC. It codes for CVSSLWGTYNERFF.